This T cell receptor beta chain emerged from a study of T-cell reconstitution after alpha-beta-depleted transplantation in children. This clonotype has a count of ten or more. Antigen: not known. The TCRbeta library incorporated unique molecular identifiers. Each CDR3 protein is one row after TCRdb ran MiXCR on the PCR reads. The table records under 250,000 distinct CDR3 sequences, roughly 7.1% of them present only once. The CDR3 is 15 residues long. Germline values: CDR1 SNHLY, CDR2 FYNNEI. The V gene end was trimmed by 7 bases and the J gene end by 0 bases; junction bases not matched to a gene: 9. Study conclusions and caveats: Reportedly, alpha-beta T cells present about two months post-transplant originated from several hundred expanded clones of graft origin.

The origin of this receptor is a boy aged 2 to 9 with acute lymphoblastic leukemia, due to receive a stem cell transplant. Sequenced material: PBMCs, taken before TCRalphabeta/CD19-depleted stem cell transplant. The rearrangement uses TRBV2 and TRBJ2-7; 7 positions match TRBD1. CDR3 sequence (DNA): TGTGCCAGCAAGGAAAGGGGGCCACTCTCCTACGAGCAGTACTTC. This translates into CASKERGPLSYEQYF.